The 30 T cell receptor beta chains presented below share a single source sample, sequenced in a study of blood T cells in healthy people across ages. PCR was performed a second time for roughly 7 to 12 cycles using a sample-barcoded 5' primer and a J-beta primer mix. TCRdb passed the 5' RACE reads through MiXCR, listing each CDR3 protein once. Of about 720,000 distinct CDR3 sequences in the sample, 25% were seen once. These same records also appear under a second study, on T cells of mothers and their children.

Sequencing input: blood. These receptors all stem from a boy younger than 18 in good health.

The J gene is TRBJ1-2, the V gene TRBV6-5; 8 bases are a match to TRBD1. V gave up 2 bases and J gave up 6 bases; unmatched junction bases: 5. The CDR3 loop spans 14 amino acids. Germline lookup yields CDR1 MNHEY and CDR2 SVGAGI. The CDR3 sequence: CASSYVAGGDGYTF. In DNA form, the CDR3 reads TGTGCCAGCAGTTACGTGGCAGGGGGCGATGGCTACACCTTC.

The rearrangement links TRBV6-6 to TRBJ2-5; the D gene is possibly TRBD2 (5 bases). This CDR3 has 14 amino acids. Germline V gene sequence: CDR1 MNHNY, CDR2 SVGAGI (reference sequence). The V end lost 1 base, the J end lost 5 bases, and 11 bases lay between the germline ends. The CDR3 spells CASSYLGSWETQYF. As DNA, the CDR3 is TGTGCCAGCAGTTACTTGGGGAGTTGGGAGACCCAGTACTTC.

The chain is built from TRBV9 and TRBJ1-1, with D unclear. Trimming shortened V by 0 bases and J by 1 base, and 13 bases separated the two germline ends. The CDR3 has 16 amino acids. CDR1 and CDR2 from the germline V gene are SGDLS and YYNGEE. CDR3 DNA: TGTGCCAGCAGCGTAGTCGGTGGGGTTGGGAACACTGAAGCTTTCTTT. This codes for CASSVVGGVGNTEAFF.

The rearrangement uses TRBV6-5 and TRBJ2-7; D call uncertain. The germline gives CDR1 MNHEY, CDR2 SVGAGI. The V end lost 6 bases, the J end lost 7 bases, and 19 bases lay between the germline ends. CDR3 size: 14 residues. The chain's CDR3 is CASSPGPILGEQYF. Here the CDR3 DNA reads TGTGCCAGCAGCCCAGGACCGATACTGGGAGAGCAGTACTTC.

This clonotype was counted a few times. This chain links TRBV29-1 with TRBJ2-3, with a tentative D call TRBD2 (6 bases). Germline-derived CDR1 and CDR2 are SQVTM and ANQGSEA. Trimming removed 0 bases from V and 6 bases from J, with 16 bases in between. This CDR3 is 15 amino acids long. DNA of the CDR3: TGCAGCGTTGAAGATACGCGGGACGGCATTGATACGCAGTATTTT. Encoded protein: CSVEDTRDGIDTQYF.

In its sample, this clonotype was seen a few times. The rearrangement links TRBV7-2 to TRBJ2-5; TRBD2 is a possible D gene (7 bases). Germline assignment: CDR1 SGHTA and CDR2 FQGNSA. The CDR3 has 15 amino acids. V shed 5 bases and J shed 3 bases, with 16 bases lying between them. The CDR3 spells CASSLGGQREETQYF. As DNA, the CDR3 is TGTGCCAGCAGCCTGGGGGGGCAGCGAGAAGAGACCCAGTACTTC.

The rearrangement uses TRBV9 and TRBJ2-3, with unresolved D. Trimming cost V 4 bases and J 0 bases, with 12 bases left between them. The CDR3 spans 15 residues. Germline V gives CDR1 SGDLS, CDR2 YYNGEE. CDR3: CASSLAVKSTDTQYF. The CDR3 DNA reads TGTGCCAGCAGCCTGGCGGTCAAGAGCACAGATACGCAGTATTTT.

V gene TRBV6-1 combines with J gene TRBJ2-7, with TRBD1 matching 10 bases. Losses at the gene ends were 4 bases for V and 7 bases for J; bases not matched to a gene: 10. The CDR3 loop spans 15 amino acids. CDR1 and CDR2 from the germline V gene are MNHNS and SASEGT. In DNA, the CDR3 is TGTGCCAGCAGTGCATCCGGGACAGGGGCTCGAGAGCAGTACTTC. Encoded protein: CASSASGTGAREQYF.

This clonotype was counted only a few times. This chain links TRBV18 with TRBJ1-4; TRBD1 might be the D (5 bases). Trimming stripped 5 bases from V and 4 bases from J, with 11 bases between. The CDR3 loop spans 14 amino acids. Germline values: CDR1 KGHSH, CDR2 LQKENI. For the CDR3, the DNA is TGTGCCAGCTCATGGGACTCCGGTAATGAAAAACTGTTTTTT. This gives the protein CASSWDSGNEKLFF.

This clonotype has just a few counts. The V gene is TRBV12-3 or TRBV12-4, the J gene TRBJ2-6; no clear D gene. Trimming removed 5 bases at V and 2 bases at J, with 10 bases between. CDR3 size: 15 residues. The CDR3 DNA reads TGTGCCAGCAGTCCCCGGTGGACTGGGGCCAACGTCCTGACTTTC. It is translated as CASSPRWTGANVLTF.

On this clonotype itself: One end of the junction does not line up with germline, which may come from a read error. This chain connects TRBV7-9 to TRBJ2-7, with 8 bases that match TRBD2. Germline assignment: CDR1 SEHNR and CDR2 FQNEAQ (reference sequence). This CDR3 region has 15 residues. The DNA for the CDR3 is TGTGCCAGCTGCTTAGCGGGAAGTCACGGCTACGAGCAGTACTTC. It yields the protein CASCLAGSHGYEQYF. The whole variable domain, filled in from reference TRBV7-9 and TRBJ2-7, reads DTGVSQNPRHKITKRGQNVTFRCDPISEHNRLYWYRQTLGQGPEFLTYFQNEAQLEKSRLLSDRFSAERPKGSFSTLEIQRTEQGDSAMYLCASCLAGSHGYEQYFGPGTRLTVT.

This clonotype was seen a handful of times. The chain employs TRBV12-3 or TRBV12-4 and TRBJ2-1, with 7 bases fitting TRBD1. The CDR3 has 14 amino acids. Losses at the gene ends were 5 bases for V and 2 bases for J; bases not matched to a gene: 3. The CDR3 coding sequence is TGTGCCAGCAGTGAAACAGGGGCCTACAATGAGCAGTTCTTC. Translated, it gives CASSETGAYNEQFF.

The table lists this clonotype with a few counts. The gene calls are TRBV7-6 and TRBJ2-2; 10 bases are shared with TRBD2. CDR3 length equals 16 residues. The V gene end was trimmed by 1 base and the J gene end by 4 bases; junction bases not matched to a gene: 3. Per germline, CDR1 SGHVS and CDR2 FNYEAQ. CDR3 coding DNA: TGTGCCAGCAGCTTAGTGCTAGCGGGAGTCACCGGGGAGCTGTTTTTT. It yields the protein CASSLVLAGVTGELFF.

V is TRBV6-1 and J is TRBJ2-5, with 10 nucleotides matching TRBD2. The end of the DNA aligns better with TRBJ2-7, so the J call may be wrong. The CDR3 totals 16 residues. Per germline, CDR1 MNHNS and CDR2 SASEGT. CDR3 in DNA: TGTGCCAGCAGTGAATCTAGCGGGAGATGGTCTACCGAGCAGTACTTC. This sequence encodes CASSESSGRWSTEQYF.

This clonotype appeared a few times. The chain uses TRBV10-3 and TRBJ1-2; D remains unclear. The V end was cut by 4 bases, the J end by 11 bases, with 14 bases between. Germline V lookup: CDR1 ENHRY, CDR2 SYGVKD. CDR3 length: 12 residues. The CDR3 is CAISVNSRGYTF. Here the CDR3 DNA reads TGTGCCATCAGTGTTAACAGCCGTGGTTACACCTTC.

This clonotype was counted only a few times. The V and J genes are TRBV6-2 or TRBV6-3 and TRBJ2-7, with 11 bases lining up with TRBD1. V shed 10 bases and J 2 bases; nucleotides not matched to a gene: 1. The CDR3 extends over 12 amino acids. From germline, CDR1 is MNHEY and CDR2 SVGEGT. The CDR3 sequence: CATGQGAYEQYF. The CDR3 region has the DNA TGTGCCACGGGACAGGGGGCCTACGAGCAGTACTTC.

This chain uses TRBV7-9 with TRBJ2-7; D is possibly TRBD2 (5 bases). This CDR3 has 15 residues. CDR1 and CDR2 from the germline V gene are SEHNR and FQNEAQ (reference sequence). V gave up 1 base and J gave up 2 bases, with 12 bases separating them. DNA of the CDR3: TGTGCCAGCAGCTTAGAAGGGCGGGCTCCCTACGAGCAGTACTTC. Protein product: CASSLEGRAPYEQYF.

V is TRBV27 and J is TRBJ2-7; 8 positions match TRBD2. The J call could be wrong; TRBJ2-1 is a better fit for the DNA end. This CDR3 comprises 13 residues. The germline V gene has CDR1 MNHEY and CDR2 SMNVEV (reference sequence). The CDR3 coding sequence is TGTGCCAGCAGTCCCCTCCGGGAGGGCGAGCAGTTCTTC. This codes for CASSPLREGEQFF.

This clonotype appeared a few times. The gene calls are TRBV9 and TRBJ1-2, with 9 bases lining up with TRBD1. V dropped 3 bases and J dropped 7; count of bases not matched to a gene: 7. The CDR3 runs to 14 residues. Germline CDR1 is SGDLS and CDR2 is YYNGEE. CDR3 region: CASSATRTGAGYTF. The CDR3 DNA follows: TGTGCCAGCAGCGCGACCCGGACAGGGGCTGGCTACACCTTC.

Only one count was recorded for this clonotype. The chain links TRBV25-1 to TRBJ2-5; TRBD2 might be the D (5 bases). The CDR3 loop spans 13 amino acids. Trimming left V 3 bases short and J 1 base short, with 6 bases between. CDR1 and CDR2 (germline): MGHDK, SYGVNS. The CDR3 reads CASSDGLQETQYF. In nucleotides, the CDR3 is TGTGCCAGCAGTGATGGACTCCAAGAGACCCAGTACTTC.

The CDR3 sequence is CASSGSQGYNEQFF. DNA of the CDR3: TGTGCCAGCAGCGGATCCCAGGGTTACAATGAGCAGTTCTTC. V and J are TRBV9 and TRBJ2-5; possibly TRBD1 for D (5 bases). The DNA matches TRBJ2-1 better at its end, which makes the J call doubtful. Germline CDR1 SGDLS, CDR2 YYNGEE. This CDR3 has 14 residues.

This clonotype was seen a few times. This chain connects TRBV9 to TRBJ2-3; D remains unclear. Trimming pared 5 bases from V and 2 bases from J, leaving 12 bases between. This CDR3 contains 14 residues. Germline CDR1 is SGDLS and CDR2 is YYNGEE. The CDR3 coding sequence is TGTGCCAGCAGTATAGGCAGGATCACAGATACGCAGTATTTT. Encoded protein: CASSIGRITDTQYF.

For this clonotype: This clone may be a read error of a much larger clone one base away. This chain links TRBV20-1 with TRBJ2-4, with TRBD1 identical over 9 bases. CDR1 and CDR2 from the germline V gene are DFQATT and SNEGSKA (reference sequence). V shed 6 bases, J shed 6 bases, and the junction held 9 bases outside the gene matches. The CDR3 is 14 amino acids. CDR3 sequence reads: CSAPDRGRRNIQYF. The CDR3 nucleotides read TGCAGTGCCCCGGACAGGGGACGAAGAAACATTCAGTACTTC.

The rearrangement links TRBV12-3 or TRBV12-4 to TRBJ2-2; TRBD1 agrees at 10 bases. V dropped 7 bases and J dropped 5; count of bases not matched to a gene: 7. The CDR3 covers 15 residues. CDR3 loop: CASTTRTGGTGELFF. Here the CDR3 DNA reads TGTGCCAGCACCACCCGGACAGGGGGTACCGGGGAGCTGTTTTTT.

The CDR3 DNA follows: TGCAGTGCTACTGACGGAGCGGGGTACCTCTACGAGCAGTACTTC. It translates to CSATDGAGYLYEQYF. V and J are TRBV20-1 and TRBJ2-1; 7 bases line up with TRBD2. TRBJ2-7 matches the DNA end more closely, so the J call is doubtful. This CDR3 spans 15 amino acids. Germline CDR1 DFQATT, CDR2 SNEGSKA (reference sequence).

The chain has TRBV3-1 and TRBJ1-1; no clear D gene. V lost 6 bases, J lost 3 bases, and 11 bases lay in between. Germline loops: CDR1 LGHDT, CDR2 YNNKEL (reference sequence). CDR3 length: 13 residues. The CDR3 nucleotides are TGTGCCAGCAGAAGAGAGGTGCACACTGAAGCTTTCTTT. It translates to CASRREVHTEAFF.

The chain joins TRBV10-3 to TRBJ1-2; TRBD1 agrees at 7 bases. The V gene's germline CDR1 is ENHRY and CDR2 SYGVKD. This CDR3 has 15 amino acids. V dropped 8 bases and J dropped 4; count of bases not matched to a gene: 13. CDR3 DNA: TGTGCCATCGGCTCGGGACAGATACAACCCTATGGCTACACCTTC. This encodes CAIGSGQIQPYGYTF.

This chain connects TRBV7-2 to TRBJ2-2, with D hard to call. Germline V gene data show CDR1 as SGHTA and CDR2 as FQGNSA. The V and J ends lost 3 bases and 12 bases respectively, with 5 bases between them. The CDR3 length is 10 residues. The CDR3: CASSFTQLFF. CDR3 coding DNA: TGTGCCAGCAGCTTCACACAGCTGTTTTTT.

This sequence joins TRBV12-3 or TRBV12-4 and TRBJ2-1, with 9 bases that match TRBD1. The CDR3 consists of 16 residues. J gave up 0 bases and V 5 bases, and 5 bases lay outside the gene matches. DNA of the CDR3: TGTGCCAGCAGTGAAGGGACAGGGAGCTCCTACAATGAGCAGTTCTTC. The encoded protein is CASSEGTGSSYNEQFF.

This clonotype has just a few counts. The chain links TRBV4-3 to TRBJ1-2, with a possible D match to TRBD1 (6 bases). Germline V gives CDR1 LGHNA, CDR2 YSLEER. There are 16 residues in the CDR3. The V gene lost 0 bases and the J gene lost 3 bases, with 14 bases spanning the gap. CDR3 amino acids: CASSQDRGGAHYGYTF. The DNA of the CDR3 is TGCGCCAGCAGCCAAGACCGCGGGGGCGCTCACTATGGCTACACCTTC.